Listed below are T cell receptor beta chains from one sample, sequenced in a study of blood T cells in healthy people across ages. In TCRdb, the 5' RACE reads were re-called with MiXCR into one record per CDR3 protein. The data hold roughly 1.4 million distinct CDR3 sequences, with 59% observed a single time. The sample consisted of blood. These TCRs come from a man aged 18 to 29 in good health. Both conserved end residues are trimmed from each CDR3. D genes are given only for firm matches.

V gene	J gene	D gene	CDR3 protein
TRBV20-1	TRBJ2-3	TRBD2	SGGSGRATDTQY
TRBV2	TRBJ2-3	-	ASSEVASTDTQY
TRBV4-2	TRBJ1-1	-	ASSPENVFDTEAF
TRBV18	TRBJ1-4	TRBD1	ASYRDRDEKLF
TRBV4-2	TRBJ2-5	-	ASSQELAQETQY
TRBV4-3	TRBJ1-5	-	ASIRQGQINSNQPQH
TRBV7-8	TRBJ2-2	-	ASSPLPGELF
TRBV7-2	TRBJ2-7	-	ASSRLSSYEQY
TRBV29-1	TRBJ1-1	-	SVAPPGQSEAF
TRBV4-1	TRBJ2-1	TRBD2	ASSQGGAGGPYNEQF
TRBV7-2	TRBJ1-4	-	ASSLLTRSDEKLF
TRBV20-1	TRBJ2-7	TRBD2	SARDASGSSYEQY
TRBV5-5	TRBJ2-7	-	ASSFADYYEQY
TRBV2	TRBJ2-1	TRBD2	ASRLLAGRDNEQF
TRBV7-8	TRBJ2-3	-	ASSHRETYTDTQY
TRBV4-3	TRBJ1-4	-	ASSQEGQNEKLF
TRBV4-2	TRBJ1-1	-	ASSQVGGRTEAF
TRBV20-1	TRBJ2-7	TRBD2	SASLRLAGAYEQY
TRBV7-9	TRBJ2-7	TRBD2	ASSLWLGFGREPSYEQY
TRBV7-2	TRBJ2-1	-	ASTPGLVIYNEQF
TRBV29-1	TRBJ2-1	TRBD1	SVDGTGGSYNEQF
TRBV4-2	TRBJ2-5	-	ASSQGGSGLAEETQY
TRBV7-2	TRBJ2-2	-	ANSLVQLLTGELF
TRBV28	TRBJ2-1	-	ASTMDPGFRNEQF
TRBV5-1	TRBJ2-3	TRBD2	ASRLALAGADTQY
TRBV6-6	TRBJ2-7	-	ASSYRQAYEQY
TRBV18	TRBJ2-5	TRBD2	ASQGSGSGEQY
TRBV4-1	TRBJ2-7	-	ASSQGGTSGYEQY
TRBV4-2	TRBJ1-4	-	ASSQERRGRTTANEKLF
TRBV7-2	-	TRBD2	ASSPPPLYSGGDTEQY
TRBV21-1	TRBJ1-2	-	ASSKLLAADYGYT
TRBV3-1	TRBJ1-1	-	ASSTTANTEAF
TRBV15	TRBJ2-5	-	ATSRTGPANEQY
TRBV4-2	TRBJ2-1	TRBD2	ASSQGTRTSGRNEQF
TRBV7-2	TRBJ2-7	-	ASSPGPRKYEQY
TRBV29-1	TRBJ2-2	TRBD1	SVLRTGNTGELF
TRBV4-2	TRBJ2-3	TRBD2	ASSQESGDTDTQY
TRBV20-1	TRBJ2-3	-	SARELDYSTDTQY
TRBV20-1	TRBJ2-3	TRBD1	SASEGQGGTDTQY
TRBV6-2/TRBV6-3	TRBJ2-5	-	ASSSLQILKETQY
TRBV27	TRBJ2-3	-	ASSLSRDTQY
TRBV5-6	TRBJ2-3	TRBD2	ASSLGKGLVLSDTQY
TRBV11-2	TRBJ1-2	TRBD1	ASSFGQGIYGYT
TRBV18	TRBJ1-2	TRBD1	ASSPRGQTGGDGYT
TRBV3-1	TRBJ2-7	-	ASSQEAGNNEQY
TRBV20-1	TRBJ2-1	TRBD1	SAKEGADYNEQF